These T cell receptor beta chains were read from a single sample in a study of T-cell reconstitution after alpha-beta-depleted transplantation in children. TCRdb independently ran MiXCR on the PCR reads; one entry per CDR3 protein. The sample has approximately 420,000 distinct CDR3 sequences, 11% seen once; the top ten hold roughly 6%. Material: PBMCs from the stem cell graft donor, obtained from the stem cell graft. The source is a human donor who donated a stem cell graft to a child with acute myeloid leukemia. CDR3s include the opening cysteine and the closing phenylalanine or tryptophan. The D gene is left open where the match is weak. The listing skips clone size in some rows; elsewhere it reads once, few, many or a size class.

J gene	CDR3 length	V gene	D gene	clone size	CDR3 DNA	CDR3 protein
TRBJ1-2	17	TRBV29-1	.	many	TGCAGCGTTAGGAGCCTTTCTGGCGGGTCCCCTAACTATGGCTACACCTTC	CSVRSLSGGSPNYGYTF
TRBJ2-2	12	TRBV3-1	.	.	TGTGCCAGCAGACTTTATTCCGGGGAGCTGTTTTTT	CASRLYSGELFF
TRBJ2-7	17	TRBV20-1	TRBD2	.	TGCAGTGCTAGCGGGACTAGCGGGAGGGCCGTATCGGGCGAGCAGTACTTC	CSASGTSGRAVSGEQYF
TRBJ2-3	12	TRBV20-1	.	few	TGCAGTGCTACAATGACCGGGGATACGCAGTATTTT	CSATMTGDTQYF
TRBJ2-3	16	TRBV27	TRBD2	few	TGTGCCAGCAAGGGACTAGCGGGAGTTAGCACAGATACGCAGTATTTT	CASKGLAGVSTDTQYF
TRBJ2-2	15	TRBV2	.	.	TGTGCCAGCAGTGAAATTCAGGGTTATACCGGGGAGCTGTTTTTT	CASSEIQGYTGELFF
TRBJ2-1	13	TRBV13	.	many	TGTGCCAGCAGCCCAGACAGCTACAATGAGCAGTTCTTC	CASSPDSYNEQFF
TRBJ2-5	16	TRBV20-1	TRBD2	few	TGCAGTGCTAGAGGCCCTACTAGCGGGATAGGGGAGACCCAGTACTTC	CSARGPTSGIGETQYF
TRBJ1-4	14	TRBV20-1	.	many	TGCAGTGCTACCTCCCGGGCCGGTGATCAAAAACTGTTTTTT	CSATSRAGDQKLFF
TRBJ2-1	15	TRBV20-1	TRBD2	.	TGCAGTGCTAGAGATGTGGCGGGAGACCACAATGAGCAGTTCTTC	CSARDVAGDHNEQFF
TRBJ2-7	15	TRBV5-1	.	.	TGCGCCAGCAGCCCACTGGGCCAGGGAAGCCCCGAGCAGTACTTC	CASSPLGQGSPEQYF
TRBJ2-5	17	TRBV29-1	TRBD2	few	TGCAGCGTTGAAGATCAGACTAGCGGAAAAGTTAAAGAGACCCAGTACTTC	CSVEDQTSGKVKETQYF
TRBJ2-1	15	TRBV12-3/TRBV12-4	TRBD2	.	TGTGCCAGCAGGAATAGCGGGGGGGCCTACAATGAGCAGTTCTTC	CASRNSGGAYNEQFF
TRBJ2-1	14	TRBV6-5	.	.	TGTGCCAGCAGTTTCGGGGGGCTTCGGGTTGAGCAGTTCTTC	CASSFGGLRVEQFF
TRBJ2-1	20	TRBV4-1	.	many	TGCGCCAGCAGCCATCTTCCGGGACCGCGTAGACCTCGGGTATACAATGAGCAGTTCTTC	CASSHLPGPRRPRVYNEQFF
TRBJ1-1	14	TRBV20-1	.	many	TGCAGTGCTCCCCCAGGGAGACAGAACACTGAAGCTTTCTTT	CSAPPGRQNTEAFF
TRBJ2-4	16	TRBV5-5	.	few	TGTGCCAGCAGCTTGGAAGGGTCGGGTTACAGAGACATTCAGTACTTC	CASSLEGSGYRDIQYF
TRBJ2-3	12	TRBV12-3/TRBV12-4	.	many	TGTGCCAGCAGTGAAACAGGGAGTACGCAGTATTTT	CASSETGSTQYF
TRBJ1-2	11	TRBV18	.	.	TGTGCCAGCTCACCAGGAGCTGGCTACACCTTC	CASSPGAGYTF
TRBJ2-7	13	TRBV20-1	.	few	TGCAGTGCTAAGAACAGGAATTCTTACGAGCAGTACTTC	CSAKNRNSYEQYF
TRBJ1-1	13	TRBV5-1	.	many	TGCGCCAGCAGCATCGGCACGAACACTGAAGCTTTCTTT	CASSIGTNTEAFF
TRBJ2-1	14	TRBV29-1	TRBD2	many	TGCAGCGTTGCTGGGCGGCGGGAGACCGATGAGCAGTTCTTC	CSVAGRRETDEQFF
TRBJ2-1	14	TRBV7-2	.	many	TGTGCCAGCAGCTTAGTGGCGGATTACAATGAGCAGTTCTTC	CASSLVADYNEQFF
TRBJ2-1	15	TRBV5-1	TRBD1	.	TGCGCCAGCAGCCTGACAGGGGTCAATAACAATGAGCAGTTCTTC	CASSLTGVNNNEQFF
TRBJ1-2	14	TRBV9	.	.	TGTGCCAGCAGCGTAGCAGGTATAGGTAATGGCTACACCTTC	CASSVAGIGNGYTF
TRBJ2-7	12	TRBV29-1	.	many	TGCAGCGTTGGCAGGGGGGCGGATGAGCAGTACTTC	CSVGRGADEQYF
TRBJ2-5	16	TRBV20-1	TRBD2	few	TGCAGTGCTAACCCCTCAGGGCTAGCGGGCAAAGAGACCCAGTACTTC	CSANPSGLAGKETQYF
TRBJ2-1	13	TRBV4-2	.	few	TGTGCCAGCAGCCAAGAGAGATTGGGCGAGCAGTTCTTC	CASSQERLGEQFF
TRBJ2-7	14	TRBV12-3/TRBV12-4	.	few	TGTGCCAGCAGCCTCAGTGGAGGGATTAACGAGCAGTACTTC	CASSLSGGINEQYF
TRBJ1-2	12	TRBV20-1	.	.	TGCAGTGCTCAGAACAGTTTCTATGGCTACACCTTC	CSAQNSFYGYTF
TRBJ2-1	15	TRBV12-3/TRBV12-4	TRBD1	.	TGTGCCAGCAGTTCCCGGGACAGGGACTACAATGAGCAGTTCTTC	CASSSRDRDYNEQFF
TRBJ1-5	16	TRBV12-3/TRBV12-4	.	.	TGTGCCAGCAGTCCGGGGGGGCTAGGGGGCAATCAGCCCCAGCATTTT	CASSPGGLGGNQPQHF
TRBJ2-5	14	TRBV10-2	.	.	TGCGCCAGCAGTGCCGGTGGTACGCAAGAGACCCAGTACTTC	CASSAGGTQETQYF
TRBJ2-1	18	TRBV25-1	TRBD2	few	TGTGCCAGCAGTGAATATTTCCAGCGGGGGAGCTCCTACAATGAGCAGTTCTTC	CASSEYFQRGSSYNEQFF
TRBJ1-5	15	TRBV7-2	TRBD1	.	TGTGCCAGCAGGCAGACAGGGGTTTCAAGTCAGCCCCAGCATTTT	CASRQTGVSSQPQHF
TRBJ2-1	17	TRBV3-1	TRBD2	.	TGTGCCAGCAGCCGAGCCGAACCGGGACTACAAACGGATGAGCAGTTCTTC	CASSRAEPGLQTDEQFF
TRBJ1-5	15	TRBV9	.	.	TGTGCCAGCAGCGTAGGTGCTATGGGGAATCAGCCCCAGCATTTT	CASSVGAMGNQPQHF
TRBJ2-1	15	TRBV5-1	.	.	TGCGCCAGCAGCTTCAGGCCAGAACCGGGGAATGAGCAGTTCTTC	CASSFRPEPGNEQFF